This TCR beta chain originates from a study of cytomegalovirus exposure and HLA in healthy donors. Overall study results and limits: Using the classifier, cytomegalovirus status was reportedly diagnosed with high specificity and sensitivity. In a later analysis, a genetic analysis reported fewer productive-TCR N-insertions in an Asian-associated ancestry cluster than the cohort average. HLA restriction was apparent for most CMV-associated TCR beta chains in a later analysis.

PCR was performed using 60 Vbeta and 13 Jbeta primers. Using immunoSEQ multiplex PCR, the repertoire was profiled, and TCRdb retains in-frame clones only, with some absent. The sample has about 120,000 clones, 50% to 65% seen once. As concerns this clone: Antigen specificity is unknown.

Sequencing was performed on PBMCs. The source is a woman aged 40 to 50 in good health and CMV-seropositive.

The CDR3 DNA reads as TGTGCCAGCAGCTTAATGCCCTGGGACAGATCCTCTGGGGCCAACGTCCTGACTTTC. Translated: CASSLMPWDRSSGANVLTF. V is TRBV7-3 and J is TRBJ2-6, with 7 bases identical to TRBD1. There are 19 residues in the CDR3. Germline V CDR1 and CDR2: SGHTA, FQGTGA. Unmatched junction bases numbered 9, after V lost 1 base and J lost 0 bases. Filled out from reference TRBV7-3 and TRBJ2-6, the complete variable domain reads GAGVSQTPSNKVTEKGKYVELRCDPISGHTALYWYRQSLGQGPEFLIYFQGTGAADDSGLPNDRFFAVRPEGSVSTLKIQRTERGDSAVYLCASSLMPWDRSSGANVLTFGAGSRLTVL.